This record covers a single T cell receptor (gamma chain). Its antigen is as yet unknown. This DNA's translation and the protein TCRdb lists, from a much larger clone, do not match at residue 4, likely due to a read error; the protein shown is translated from the DNA. Gammadelta T cells were flow-sorted from PBMC into Vgamma9/Vdelta2+ and Vdelta2-negative populations for bulk analysis. This entry is derived from a study of γδ T cells in repeated Plasmodium falciparum infection. Study information: Donors were malaria-exposed Malian children or age- and gender-matched Australian children.

The CDR3 runs 15 residues. CDR1 is GITISATS, CDR2 ISYDGTV, per germline (reference sequence). TRG and TRD sequences were obtained from every sorted gammadelta sample. TCRdb called clones from the multiplex PCR reads again using CATT. The sample contains 14,000 or so gamma-chain clones, around 1.5% of which appear only once. Study conclusions and caveats: Vgamma9/Vdelta2+ repertoires stayed stably polyclonal over time and infection.

The specimen was gamma-delta T cells from blood. This TCR was sampled from a pool of human donors (malaria-infected and uninfected, not separated). This rearrangement joins TRGV9 to TRGJP. The CDR3 protein is CALLEAGLGKKIKVF. CDR3 DNA: TGTGCCTTGTTGGAGGCGGGGCTGGGCAAAAAAATCAAGGTATTT.